The 4 T cell receptor beta chains below all came from one sample that was sequenced in a study of cytomegalovirus exposure and HLA in healthy donors. Primers included in the PCR were 60 Vbeta and 13 Jbeta primers. Libraries were prepared by immunoSEQ multiplex PCR; TCRdb keeps only in-frame clonotypes and omits some of them. Among around 140,000 clones listed, about 84% were seen once. The specimen sequenced was PBMCs. The origin of the receptors is a young woman in good health and CMV-seropositive.

V and J are TRBV9 and TRBJ2-1; 10 positions agree with TRBD2. Germline V gene sequence: CDR1 SGDLS, CDR2 YYNGEE. J gave up 7 bases and V 0 bases, and 4 bases lay outside the gene matches. The CDR3 is 15 residues long. The CDR3 reads CASSVVASGGNEQFF. For the CDR3, the DNA is TGTGCCAGCAGCGTAGTCGCTAGCGGGGGAAATGAGCAGTTCTTC.

The V call is TRBV9, the J call TRBJ2-5, with 12 bases identical to TRBD2. J lost 3 bases, V lost 3 bases, and 3 bases had no gene match. Germline CDR1 reads SGDLS; CDR2 reads YYNGEE. The CDR3 has 15 residues. The CDR3 DNA sequence: TGTGCCAGCAGCGCATCTAGCGGGGGGGAAGAGACCCAGTACTTC. Translation gives CASSASSGGEETQYF.

The CDR3 DNA reads as TGTGCCAGCAGTTTTTGGCAGGGGGCAGGGAATTCACCCCTCCACTTT. Residues: CASSFWQGAGNSPLHF. The V and J genes are TRBV27 and TRBJ1-6, with TRBD1 identical over 8 bases. The CDR3 sequence is 16 residues long. Looked up from germline, CDR1 is MNHEY and CDR2 is SMNVEV (reference sequence). Trimming took 3 bases from V and 7 from J; bases not matched to a gene: 8.

The chain employs TRBV6-5 and TRBJ2-7; 9 bases agree with TRBD1. V dropped 6 bases and J dropped 2; count of bases not matched to a gene: 8. The germline V gene encodes CDR1 MNHEY and CDR2 SVGAGI. This CDR3 spans 15 amino acids. CDR3 region: CASRPTRQGAYEQYF. The CDR3 DNA sequence: TGTGCCAGCAGGCCTACTCGACAGGGGGCCTACGAGCAGTACTTC.